This T cell receptor beta chain was found in a study of graft-versus-host responses after intestinal transplantation. Across the whole study: All of the recipients had induction that used anti-thymocyte globulin, then tacrolimus and steroids for approximately 3 years. General observations from the study: High graft-versus-host to host-versus-graft T cell clonal ratios marked allografts of patients with graft-donor macrochimerism. GvH clonotypes were identified within recipient marrow, with a subset emerging first in ileum or blood.

Comments on this clone: Its target is unknown.

V dropped 9 bases and J dropped 4; count of bases not matched to a gene: 9. The CDR3 is 14 amino acids. Germline V gene lookup returns CDR1 SGHVS and CDR2 FNYEAQ. Data came from immunoSEQ multiplex PCR; TCRdb stores just in-frame clones and leaves some out. There are roughly 90,000 clones in the sample; over 80% occur only once, and roughly 6% lies in the top ten. The chain links TRBV7-6 to TRBJ2-3; TRBD2 matches 8 bases. The sample here was unstimulated CD8+ T cells sorted from spleen or lymph node cells, taken before intestinal transplant. The TCR comes from a human donor who received an intestinal transplant. This chain's CDR3 is CASGRSGGPDTQYF. Here the CDR3 DNA reads TGTGCCAGTGGTAGGTCGGGGGGGCCAGATACGCAGTATTTT. Looking up the rest from reference TRBV7-6 and TRBJ2-3 gives the full variable domain: GAGVSQSPRYKVTKRGQDVALRCDPISGHVSLYWYRQALGQGPEFLTYFNYEAQQDKSGLPNDRFSAERPEGSISTLTIQRTEQRDSAMYRCASGRSGGPDTQYFGPGTRLTVL.